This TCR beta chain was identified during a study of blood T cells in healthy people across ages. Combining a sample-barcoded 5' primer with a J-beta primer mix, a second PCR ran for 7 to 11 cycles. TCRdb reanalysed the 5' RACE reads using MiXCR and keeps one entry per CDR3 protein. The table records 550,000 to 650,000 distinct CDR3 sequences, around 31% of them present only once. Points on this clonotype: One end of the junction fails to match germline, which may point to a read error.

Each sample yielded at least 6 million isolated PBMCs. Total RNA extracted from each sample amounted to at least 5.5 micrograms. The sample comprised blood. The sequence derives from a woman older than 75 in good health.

CDR3 coding DNA: TGTGCTAGCAGCCCAGGGACAGGGACCGGGGAGCTGTTTTTT. Translation gives CASSPGTGTGELFF. The chain employs TRBV7-7 and TRBJ2-2, with 9 bases that match TRBD1. The V gene's germline CDR1 is SSHAT and CDR2 FNYEAQ (reference sequence). CDR3 length equals 14 residues.